This TCR beta chain was documented in a study of blood T cell repertoires in COVID-19 (TCRdb year 2020). In the study overall: Samples covering the acute and convalescent phases of COVID-19 were provided by collaborators in the United States, Italy and Spain. The material from the prospective study consisted of cDNA or gDNA derived from T cells, B-cell-depleted T cells, or PBMCs. Deeply sampled blood TCRbeta repertoires from subjects exposed to, actively infected with, or recovered from COVID-19 were included in the dataset. The repertoires were made available in a free public database intended to serve as a resource for research on the immune response to SARS-CoV-2. Samples came from the ongoing ImmuneRACE study (first 160 participants) plus 1,254 subjects from 6 global collaborators. A de-identified subject ID, COVID-19 status, age in years and sex were almost always included in the sample metadata. Where available, HLA class I and class II types were taken from metadata supplied by the sample provider and were not determined by assay-based typing. Findings and caveats that apply to the study as a whole: The amount of clinical and demographic metadata varied by source and participant and was provided uncurated.

Note on this clone: The specificity of this receptor is unknown. Per-base quality was not reported, and no clone a single base away is much larger than it.

The germline V gene yields SGHRS for CDR1 and YFSETQ for CDR2. The CDR3, from cysteine to phenylalanine, totals 14 residues. The read is trimmed to its CDR3 DNA, 42 bases read in frame from base 1. V and J lose 3 bases and 5 bases, and a span of 15 bases separates them. Each collaborating institution followed its own protocols to collect whole blood in K2EDTA tubes. For TCRbeta analysis, collaborators shipped samples as frozen whole blood, isolated PBMCs, or DNA extracted from either of those sample types. The immunoSEQ Assay, a bias-controlled multiplex PCR, was used to amplify TCRbeta CDR3 regions from genomic DNA. Under the source paper's analysis protocol: Nucleated cell counts per sample were estimated from amplification of reference gene primers within the assay. To quantify the absolute abundance of each unique TCRbeta CDR3 rearrangement, sequence reads were collapsed and filtered. Productive Simpson clonality was computed per sample as the square root of Simpson's diversity index over productive rearrangements. In TCRdb, the immuneACCESS table is reduced to in-frame sequences with V and J assigned. These tables do not hold every clone; where another copy was compared, an unresolved V gene accounts for under half, and the others remain unexplained. V and J calls and clone size follow that table, whereas D and trimming were derived from the DNA. This sample is represented by more than 150,000 clones; approximately 86% of them were singletons. The ten largest clones take up around 8.3% of the sample.

Sequencing input: peripheral blood. The rearranged segments are TRBV5-1 and TRBJ2-7; TRBD1 is possibly the D segment (5 matching bases). The sequence derives from a man between 60 and 70 years old with acute or convalescent COVID-19. Here the CDR3 is given as CASSSNLSTDEQYF. The DNA sequence follows: TGCGCCAGCAGCTCAAACCTATCGACAGACGAGCAGTACTTC.